This T cell receptor (beta chain) was documented in a study of T cells in Graves' hyperthyroidism and ophthalmopathy. Study-level results: Blood shared most expanded thyroid clonotypes above 0.001.

Disease duration under 2 months; hyperthyroidism patients were aged 18 to 65. Diagnosis relied on clinical symptoms, serum thyroxine and TRAb, thyroid ultrasound and orbital computed tomography. PBMCs were collected from an approximately 9 ml volume of fresh peripheral blood. V was clipped by 2 bases and J by 2 bases, with 16 bases between them. CDR3 length: 16 residues. CDR1 SGHDT and CDR2 YYEEEE come from the germline V gene. TCR beta CDR3 region amplification was performed from RNA transcripts. The HTBI set primed first-round TCR CDR3 RT-PCR. Each CDR3 protein is one row after TCRdb ran MiXCR on the multiplex PCR reads. The sample lists some 500,000 distinct CDR3 sequences, 13% to 15% occurring once. The table lists this clonotype with a few counts. Its cognate antigen is unknown.

The sequence derives from a woman aged 18-30 years with Graves' hyperthyroidism. The chain couples TRBV5-6 to TRBJ2-5, with D possibly matching TRBD1 (6 bases). Sequenced: blood. The CDR3 loop reads CASSFTGTWPQETQYF. CDR3 nucleotide sequence: TGTGCCAGCAGCTTCACCGGGACATGGCCGCAAGAGACCCAGTACTTC.